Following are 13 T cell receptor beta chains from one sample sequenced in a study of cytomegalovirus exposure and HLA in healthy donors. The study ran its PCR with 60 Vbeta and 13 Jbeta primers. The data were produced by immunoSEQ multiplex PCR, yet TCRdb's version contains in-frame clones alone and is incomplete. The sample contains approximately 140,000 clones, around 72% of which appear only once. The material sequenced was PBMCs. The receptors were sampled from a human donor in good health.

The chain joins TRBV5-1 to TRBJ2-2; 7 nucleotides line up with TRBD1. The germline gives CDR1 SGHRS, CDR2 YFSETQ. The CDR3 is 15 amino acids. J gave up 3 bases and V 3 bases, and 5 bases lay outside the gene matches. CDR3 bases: TGCGCCAGCAGCTCCGGGACAGACTACACCGGGGAGCTGTTTTTT. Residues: CASSSGTDYTGELFF.

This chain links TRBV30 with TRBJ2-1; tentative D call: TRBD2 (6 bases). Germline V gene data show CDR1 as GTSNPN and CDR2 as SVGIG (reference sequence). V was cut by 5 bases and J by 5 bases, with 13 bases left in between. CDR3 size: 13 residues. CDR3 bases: TGTGCCTGGGACAGAAGGGAGGACAATGAGCAGTTCTTC. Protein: CAWDRREDNEQFF.

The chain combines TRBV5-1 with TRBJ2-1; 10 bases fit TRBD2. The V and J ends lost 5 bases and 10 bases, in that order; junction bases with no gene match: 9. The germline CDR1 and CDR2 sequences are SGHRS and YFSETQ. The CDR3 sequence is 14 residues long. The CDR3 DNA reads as TGCGCCAGCAGTTCCGGGACTAGCGTTGGAGAGCAGTTCTTC. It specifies CASSSGTSVGEQFF.

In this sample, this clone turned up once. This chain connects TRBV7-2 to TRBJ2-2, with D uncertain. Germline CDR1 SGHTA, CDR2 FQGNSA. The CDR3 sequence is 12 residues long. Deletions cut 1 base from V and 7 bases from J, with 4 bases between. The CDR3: CASSLVNGELFF. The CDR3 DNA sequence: TGTGCCAGCAGCTTAGTCAACGGGGAGCTGTTTTTT.

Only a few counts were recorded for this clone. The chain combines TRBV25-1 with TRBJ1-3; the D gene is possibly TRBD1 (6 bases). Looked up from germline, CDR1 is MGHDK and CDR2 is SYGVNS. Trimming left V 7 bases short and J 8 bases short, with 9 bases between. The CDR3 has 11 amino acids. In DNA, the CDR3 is TGTGCCAGCACGCCAGGGGACACCATATATTTT. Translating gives CASTPGDTIYF.

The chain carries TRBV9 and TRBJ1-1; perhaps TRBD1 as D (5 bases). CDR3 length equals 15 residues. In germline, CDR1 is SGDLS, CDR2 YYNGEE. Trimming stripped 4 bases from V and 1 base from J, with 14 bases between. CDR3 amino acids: CASSFSTGANTEAFF. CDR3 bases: TGTGCCAGCAGCTTTTCCACAGGCGCGAACACTGAAGCTTTCTTT.

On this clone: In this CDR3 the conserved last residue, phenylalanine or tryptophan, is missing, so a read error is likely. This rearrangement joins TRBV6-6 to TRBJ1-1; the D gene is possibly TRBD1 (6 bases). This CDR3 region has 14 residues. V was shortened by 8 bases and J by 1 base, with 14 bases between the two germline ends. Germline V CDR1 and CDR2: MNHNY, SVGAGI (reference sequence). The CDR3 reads CASAKQGWNTEAFL. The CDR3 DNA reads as TGTGCCAGCGCCAAACAGGGTTGGAACACTGAAGCTTTCCTT.

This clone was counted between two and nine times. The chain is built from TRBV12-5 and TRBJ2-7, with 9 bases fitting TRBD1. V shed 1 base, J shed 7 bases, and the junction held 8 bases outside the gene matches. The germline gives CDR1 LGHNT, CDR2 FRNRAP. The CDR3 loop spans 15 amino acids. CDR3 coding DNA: TGTGCTAGTGGTTTGGCCAGGACAGGGGTGGGGGAGCAGTACTTC. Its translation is CASGLARTGVGEQYF. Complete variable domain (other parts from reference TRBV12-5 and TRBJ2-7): DARVTQTPRHKVTEMGQEVTMRCQPILGHNTVFWYRQTMMQGLELLAYFRNRAPLDDSGMPKDRFSAEMPDATLATLKIQPSEPRDSAVYFCASGLARTGVGEQYFGPGTRLTVT.

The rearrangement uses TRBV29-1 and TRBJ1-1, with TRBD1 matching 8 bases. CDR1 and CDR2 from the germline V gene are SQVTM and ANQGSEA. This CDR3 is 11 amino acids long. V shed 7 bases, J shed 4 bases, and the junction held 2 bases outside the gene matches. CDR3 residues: CSAGQGTEAFF. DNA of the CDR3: TGCAGCGCCGGACAGGGCACTGAAGCTTTCTTT.

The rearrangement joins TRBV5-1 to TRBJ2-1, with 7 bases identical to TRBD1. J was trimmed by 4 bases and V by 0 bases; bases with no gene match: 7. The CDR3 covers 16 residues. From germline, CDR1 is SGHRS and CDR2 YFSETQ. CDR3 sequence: CASSLVGTEPYNEQFF. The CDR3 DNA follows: TGCGCCAGCAGCTTGGTAGGGACAGAGCCATACAATGAGCAGTTCTTC.

This chain's CDR3 is CASSSNERGGYNEQFF. CDR3 DNA: TGTGCCAGCAGCTCGAATGAGCGGGGGGGTTACAATGAGCAGTTCTTC. J is TRBJ2-1 and V is TRBV28, with TRBD2 identical over 10 bases. The V segment lost 6 bases and the J segment 4 bases; nucleotides outside the gene matches: 9. The CDR3 spans 16 residues. Germline V lookup: CDR1 MDHEN, CDR2 SYDVKM.

CDR3 DNA: TGTGCCAGCAGACCAGACAGGGTGAGGACTGAAGCTTTCTTT. It yields the protein CASRPDRVRTEAFF. This chain uses TRBV28 with TRBJ1-1, with TRBD1 matching 7 bases. V trimming: 6 bases; J trimming: 5 bases; junction bases outside the gene matches: 9. This CDR3 comprises 14 residues. The germline CDR1 and CDR2 sequences are MDHEN and SYDVKM.

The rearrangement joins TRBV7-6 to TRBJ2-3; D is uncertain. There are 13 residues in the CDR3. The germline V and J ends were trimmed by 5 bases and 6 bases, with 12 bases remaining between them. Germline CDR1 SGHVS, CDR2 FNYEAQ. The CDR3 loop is CASSLGRLDTQYF. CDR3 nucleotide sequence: TGTGCCAGCAGCCTAGGGCGGCTGGATACGCAGTATTTT.